The subject of this entry is one TCR beta chain. Its antigen is not known. Germline-derived CDR1 and CDR2 are MNHEY and SVGAGI. The CDR3 has 13 amino acids. Trimming left V 6 bases short and J 7 bases short, with 15 bases between. This sample is drawn from a study of human T cells and chemical hapten exposure. Looking at the study overall: Small discrepancies in pooled library volume mainly accounted for the varying TCR yields per sample.

TCRdb reprocessed the 5' RACE reads via MiXCR and lists one record per CDR3 protein. The data contain about 80,000 distinct CDR3 sequences, 7.7% of them singletons. The study's findings and limits: DPC sensitization produced no change in TCRs with frequency above 1 in 1000.

It was from unfractionated whole blood that total RNA was extracted. The clonotype comes from a male donor in good health. The V and J genes are TRBV6-5 and TRBJ1-1; tentative D call: TRBD1 (5 bases). The CDR3 DNA follows: TGTGCCAGCAGCTCACATCCGGGACTTGAAGCTTTCTTT. Protein: CASSSHPGLEAFF.